Below are 9 T cell receptor beta chains sequenced from a single sample in a study of blood T cell repertoires in COVID-19. The repertoire was sequenced with immunoSEQ multiplex PCR; TCRdb's copy has only in-frame clones and lacks some. The sample lists some 150,000 clones, about four fifths seen once, with 1.6% in the top ten. Specimen: peripheral blood. The receptors derive from a human donor in a cohort sampled during active COVID-19.

In this sample, this clone turned up a few times. This sequence joins TRBV9 and TRBJ2-3; TRBD2 matches at 9 bases. Germline V CDR1 and CDR2: SGDLS, YYNGEE. The CDR3 covers 16 residues. The V segment lost 2 bases and the J segment 0 bases; nucleotides outside the gene matches: 4. The CDR3 DNA follows: TGTGCCAGCAGCGTCGGGACTAGCCCAAGCACAGATACGCAGTATTTT. Protein sequence: CASSVGTSPSTDTQYF.

This chain connects TRBV3-1 (or the pseudogene TRBV3-2) to TRBJ2-5; 14 bases are shared with TRBD2. CDR3 length: 18 residues. V shed 4 bases, J shed 6 bases, and the junction held 13 bases outside the gene matches. Germline V gene sequence: CDR1 LGHDT, CDR2 YNNKEL (reference sequence). CDR3 sequence (DNA): TGTGCCAGCAGCCCCCACGTAGGACTAGCGGGAGGTCGAAAGACCCAGTACTTC. Protein product: CASSPHVGLAGGRKTQYF.

The sample holds one count of this clone. J is TRBJ2-7 and V is TRBV2; TRBD2 is a possible D gene (7 bases). Germline-derived CDR1 and CDR2 are SNHLY and FYNNEI. The CDR3 covers 15 residues. Trimming cost V 5 bases and J 0 bases, with 14 bases left between them. As DNA, the CDR3 is TGTGCCAGCAGTAGGGGGGGGTGGAGCTCCTACGAGCAGTACTTC. Its translation: CASSRGGWSSYEQYF.

This clone was detected only once. The chain couples TRBV4-2 to TRBJ2-7, with D possibly TRBD2 on 6 matching bases. The CDR3 has 13 residues. V was shortened by 0 bases and J by 7 bases, with 10 bases between the two germline ends. Germline-derived CDR1 and CDR2 are LGHNA and YNFKEQ. The DNA of the CDR3 is TGTGCCAGCAGCCAAGATCGGGAGAGAGAGCAGTACTTC. Translation: CASSQDREREQYF.

This clone appeared a single time. V is TRBV7-2 and J is TRBJ1-1; possible D gene TRBD1, 5 bases. The V and J ends lost 3 bases and 1 base respectively, with 9 bases between them. The CDR3 sequence is 14 residues long. CDR1 and CDR2 (germline): SGHTA, FQGNSA. CDR3 nucleotides: TGTGCCAGCAGCTTCATGACAGAGAACACTGAAGCTTTCTTT. As protein: CASSFMTENTEAFF.

This chain joins TRBV25-1 and TRBJ2-4, with no clear D. The CDR3 has 15 residues. Germline V gives CDR1 MGHDK, CDR2 SYGVNS. V gave up 8 bases and J gave up 0 bases, with 14 bases separating them. CDR3 sequence: CASRRSRIAKNIQYF. In DNA form, the CDR3 reads TGTGCCAGCCGCCGGAGCCGGATAGCCAAAAACATTCAGTACTTC.

With regard to this clone: A read error may produce the germline difference seen at one junction end. This chain uses TRBV7-7 with TRBJ2-5, with D perhaps TRBD1 (5 bases). The CDR3 spans 15 residues. Germline CDR1 reads SSHAT; CDR2 reads FNYEAQ (reference sequence). CDR3 residues: CASSQGSGFQETQYF. CDR3 nucleotide sequence: TGTGCTAGCAGCCAGGGCTCAGGGTTCCAAGAGACCCAGTACTTC. Combining the CDR3 with reference TRBV7-7 and TRBJ2-5 gives the whole variable domain GAGVSQSPRYKVTKRGQDVTLRCDPISSHATLYWYQQALGQGPEFLTYFNYEAQPDKSGLPSDRFSAERPEGSISTLTIQRTEQRDSAMYRCASSQGSGFQETQYFGPGTRLLVL.

This chain joins TRBV4-3 and TRBJ1-5; tentatively, D is TRBD1 (5 bases). Trimming stripped 0 bases from V and 3 bases from J, with 12 bases between. Germline loops: CDR1 LGHNA, CDR2 YSLEER. The CDR3 is 16 residues long. The DNA for the CDR3 is TGCGCCAGCAGCCAAGATTTTACAGGCTACAATCAGCCCCAGCATTTT. Translated, it gives CASSQDFTGYNQPQHF.

The J gene is TRBJ1-2, the V gene TRBV19; possibly TRBD1 for D (5 bases). The CDR3 consists of 13 residues. CDR1 is LNHDA, CDR2 SQIVND, per germline (reference sequence). Trimming took off 4 bases at V and 2 bases at J, with 8 bases between the two ends. CDR3 sequence (DNA): TGTGCCAGTAGTACGGGGGAAAACTATGGCTACACCTTC. The encoded protein is CASSTGENYGYTF.